The 4 T cell receptor beta chains listed next were all sequenced from one sample in a study of Graves' ophthalmopathy and Graves' hyperthyroidism. Researchers took RNA transcripts and amplified TCR beta CDR3 regions from them. HTBI primers primed a first-round RT-PCR, and a second-round multiplex PCR followed. TCRdb passed the multiplex PCR reads through MiXCR, listing each CDR3 protein once. The sample includes 340,000 or so distinct CDR3 sequences, around a sixth of them seen just once. The specimen was peripheral blood. All receptors derive from an adult man with Graves' ophthalmopathy.

The sample holds many counts of this clonotype. The gene calls are TRBV11-3 and TRBJ2-5, with a possible D match to TRBD2 (5 bases). The germline V and J ends were trimmed by 2 bases and 1 base, with 11 bases remaining between them. CDR3 length: 15 amino acids. Germline CDR1 SGHNT, CDR2 YENEEA. The CDR3 bases are TGTGCCAGCAGCTTACGGACTGGGTTCCAAGAGACCCAGTACTTC. Translated: CASSLRTGFQETQYF.

This clonotype has a count of ten or more. This sequence joins TRBV11-2 and TRBJ2-5; D ambiguous. The germline CDR1 and CDR2 sequences are SGHAT and FQNNGV. The ends were cut back, 1 base at V and 5 bases at J, with 14 bases in the middle. There are 15 residues in the CDR3. The CDR3 DNA reads TGTGCCAGCAGCTTAGTAAGGGCCGAGTGGGAGACCCAGTACTTC. It codes for CASSLVRAEWETQYF. The full variable domain, rest sourced from reference TRBV11-2 and TRBJ2-5, is EAGVAQSPRYKIIEKRQSVAFWCNPISGHATLYWYQQILGQGPKLLIQFQNNGVVDDSQLPKDRFSAERLKGVDSTLKIQPAKLEDSAVYLCASSLVRAEWETQYFGPGTRLLVL.

This clonotype was recorded many times. The J gene is TRBJ2-5, the V gene TRBV20-1; D gene ambiguous. Trimming cost V 3 bases and J 2 bases, with 4 bases left between them. CDR1 is DFQATT, CDR2 SNEGSKA, per germline (reference sequence). The CDR3 sequence is 11 residues long. The CDR3 reads CSASHQETQYF. As DNA, the CDR3 is TGCAGTGCTAGTCATCAAGAGACCCAGTACTTC.

In its sample, this clonotype was seen many times. The rearrangement joins TRBV6-5 to TRBJ2-5; perhaps TRBD2 as D (7 bases). The germline V gene encodes CDR1 MNHEY and CDR2 SVGAGI. V lost 6 bases and J lost 5, with 13 bases in between. CDR3 length equals 13 residues. As DNA, the CDR3 is TGTGCCAGCAGCCGGGGGGCTTGGGAGACCCAGTACTTC. It yields the protein CASSRGAWETQYF.